A selection of T cell receptor beta chains follows, all from one sample in a study of cytomegalovirus exposure and HLA in healthy donors. Measured with immunoSEQ multiplex PCR; TCRdb has only the in-frame clones, and not every one. The data contain 65,000 to 95,000 clones, 80% to 95% of them seen just once; the ten biggest clones take up around 3.3%. The material sequenced was PBMCs. Receptors originate from a woman aged 25 to 39 in good health and CMV-seronegative. Both conserved end residues are part of each CDR3. The D gene is left open where the match is weak. Size is stated for part of the rows, as once, few or many counts, or as a class when the clone is expanded.

d_call j_call v_call clone_size cdr3_aa cdr3_nt
- TRBJ1-1 TRBV1 - CTSSQRRSNTEAFF TGCACCAGCAGCCAAAGGCGGTCGAACACTGAAGCTTTCTTT
TRBD1 TRBJ1-2 TRBV4-3 - CASSLADRGLPYGYTF TGCGCCAGCAGCCTCGCCGACAGGGGGCTACCCTATGGCTACACCTTC
- TRBJ2-5 TRBV5-8 - CASSLSLETQYF TGTGCCAGCAGCTTGTCTTTGGAGACCCAGTACTTC
TRBD1 TRBJ2-1 TRBV7-3 - CASSSLGQGSSYNEQFF TGTGCCAGCAGCTCATTGGGACAGGGCAGCTCCTACAATGAGCAGTTCTTC
- TRBJ1-3 TRBV28 - CASSRGQGNTIYF TGTGCCAGCAGCCGAGGTCAAGGAAACACCATATATTTT
TRBD1 TRBJ1-1 TRBV5-8 - CASSRTGAIIEAFF TGTGCCAGCAGCCGGACAGGGGCGATCATTGAAGCTTTCTTT
- TRBJ2-1 TRBV2 - CASSATGSVQFF TGTGCCAGCAGCGCCACAGGGTCGGTGCAGTTCTTC
TRBD2 TRBJ2-3 TRBV2 - CASRKERLAGGPDTQYF TGTGCCAGCCGTAAAGAGCGACTAGCGGGGGGCCCAGATACGCAGTATTTT
- TRBJ2-5 TRBV7-9 - CASSLVTGQPPRETQYF TGTGCCAGCAGCTTAGTAACTGGACAGCCGCCCAGGGAGACCCAGTACTTC
- TRBJ1-1 TRBV27 - CASSLQLNTEAFF TGTGCCAGCAGTTTGCAGTTGAACACTGAAGCTTTCTTT
- TRBJ2-2 TRBV28 - CASSLGGQFDGELFF TGTGCCAGCAGTTTGGGGGGGCAGTTTGACGGGGAGCTGTTTTTT
TRBD2 TRBJ2-1 TRBV18 - CASSPGLAEVYNEQFF TGTGCCAGCTCACCGGGACTAGCGGAAGTATACAATGAGCAGTTCTTC
TRBD2 TRBJ2-1 TRBV10-2 - CASSSGSSYNEQFF TGCGCCAGCAGTAGCGGGAGTAGTTACAATGAGCAGTTCTTC
TRBD1 TRBJ1-1 TRBV29-1 - CSGNRGGTEAFF TGCAGCGGAAACAGGGGGGGCACTGAAGCTTTCTTT
- TRBJ2-3 TRBV19 - CASSINPRTDTQYF TGTGCCAGTAGTATAAATCCGCGGACAGATACGCAGTATTTT
TRBD1 TRBJ2-2 TRBV12-5 - CASGRDRNTGELFF TGTGCTAGTGGTCGGGACAGGAACACCGGGGAGCTGTTTTTT
- TRBJ2-5 TRBV11-2 - CASSVTGLETQYF TGTGCCAGCAGCGTAACAGGGTTAGAGACCCAGTACTTC
- TRBJ1-1 TRBV6-1 - CASMAVRDTEAFF TGTGCCAGCATGGCGGTCAGGGATACTGAAGCTTTCTTT
TRBD2 TRBJ2-7 TRBV5-4 - CASSLAPAGGAYEQYF TGTGCCAGCAGCTTGGCTCCAGCGGGAGGGGCCTACGAGCAGTACTTC
- TRBJ2-7 TRBV7-7 - CASSLDQRISYEQYF TGTGCTAGCAGCTTAGATCAGCGGATCTCCTACGAGCAGTACTTC
- TRBJ2-5 TRBV19 once CASSMVKGRPGEETQYF TGTGCCAGTAGTATGGTTAAGGGGCGTCCTGGGGAAGAGACCCAGTACTTC
- TRBJ2-7 TRBV7-2 - CASSFTYEQYF TGTGCCAGCAGCTTCACCTACGAGCAGTACTTC
- TRBJ1-1 TRBV6-5 - CASSYSQGLAEAFF TGTGCCAGCAGTTACTCCCAGGGGCTGGCTGAAGCTTTCTTT
- TRBJ2-7 TRBV21-1 - CASSNLRGKSYEQYF TGTGCCAGCAGCAACCTTAGGGGGAAATCCTACGAGCAGTACTTC
TRBD2 TRBJ2-6 TRBV5-4 - CASSLDPSGSSGANVLTF TGTGCCAGCAGCTTGGATCCTAGCGGGAGCTCTGGGGCCAACGTCCTGACTTTC
- TRBJ2-3 TRBV30 - CAWTPRGTDTQYF TGTGCCTGGACCCCTCGGGGCACAGATACGCAGTATTTT
TRBD2 TRBJ2-1 TRBV6-1 - CASSPSGGRHNEQFF TGTGCCAGCAGCCCTAGCGGGGGGCGTCACAATGAGCAGTTCTTC
- TRBJ2-1 TRBV28 - CASSSGVYEQFF TGTGCCAGCAGCTCAGGCGTATATGAGCAGTTCTTC
- TRBJ1-4 TRBV18 - CASSRILTDPINEKLFF TGTGCCAGCTCACGGATCTTGACAGATCCCATTAATGAAAAACTGTTTTTT
TRBD2 TRBJ2-1 TRBV7-9 - CASSLLASGSHNEQFF TGTGCCAGCAGCTTATTAGCTAGCGGGTCCCACAATGAGCAGTTCTTC
TRBD1 TRBJ1-1 TRBV4-1 - CASSHTYRDSPEAFF TGCGCCAGCAGCCATACCTACAGGGACAGCCCTGAAGCTTTCTTT
- TRBJ2-7 TRBV9 - CASSVGGSAYEQYF TGTGCCAGCAGCGTAGGAGGATCAGCCTACGAGCAGTACTTC
- TRBJ2-1 TRBV12-5 - CASAMDSLWNEQFF TGTGCTAGTGCCATGGACAGCTTATGGAATGAGCAGTTCTTC
TRBD1 TRBJ2-5 TRBV7-2 - CASSPQGTTQETQYF TGTGCCAGCAGCCCACAGGGGACAACACAAGAGACCCAGTACTTC
TRBD2 TRBJ2-1 TRBV9 - CASSLRTSGDEQFF TGTGCCAGCAGCCTTCGGACTAGCGGAGATGAGCAGTTCTTC
TRBD1 TRBJ1-5 TRBV30 - CAWSVPSTGGRNQPQHF TGTGCCTGGAGTGTACCCAGTACAGGGGGCCGCAATCAGCCCCAGCATTTT
TRBD1 TRBJ2-3 TRBV5-1 once CARGAVRGSTDTQYF TGCGCCAGGGGAGCTGTCAGGGGGAGCACAGATACGCAGTATTTT
- TRBJ2-7 TRBV7-3 few CASSLTSGSYEQYF TGTGCCAGCAGCTTAACTAGCGGTTCCTACGAGCAGTACTTC
- TRBJ2-2 TRBV27 once CASSLIPGQGTGELFF TGTGCCAGCAGTTTAATTCCGGGACAAGGGACCGGGGAGCTGTTTTTT
- TRBJ1-1 TRBV29-1 - CSVGGTAEAFF TGCAGCGTGGGGGGGACCGCTGAAGCTTTCTTT
- TRBJ1-1 TRBV5-1 once CASSQNTEAFF TGCGCCAGCAGCCAAAACACTGAAGCTTTCTTT
- TRBJ2-7 TRBV5-8 - CASSLYRASFPLYEQYF TGTGCCAGCAGCTTGTACCGGGCTAGCTTTCCTTTATACGAGCAGTACTTC
- TRBJ1-4 TRBV6-5 once CASSFGFANEKLFF TGTGCCAGCAGTTTTGGCTTCGCTAATGAAAAACTGTTTTTT
TRBD1 TRBJ2-1 TRBV5-1 - CASGQGVNEQFF TGCGCCAGCGGACAGGGGGTAAATGAGCAGTTCTTC
TRBD2 TRBJ2-1 TRBV7-3 - CASSPSGLVNYNEQFF TGTGCCAGCAGCCCATCGGGACTAGTAAACTACAATGAGCAGTTCTTC
TRBD1 TRBJ2-7 TRBV7-9 - CASSLTGTGSYEQYF TGTGCCAGCAGCCTCACCGGGACAGGGTCCTACGAGCAGTACTTC
- TRBJ1-3 TRBV28 - CASVDTSGNTIYF TGTGCCAGCGTTGACACCTCTGGAAACACCATATATTTT
TRBD1 TRBJ1-1 TRBV5-1 - CASSLRTGRMEGVIGNTEAFF TGCGCCAGCAGCCTACGGACAGGGAGGATGGAGGGGGTAATTGGGAACACTGAAGCTTTCTTT
TRBD1 TRBJ1-1 TRBV7-8 - CASSLAEGANTEAFF TGTGCCAGCAGCTTAGCAGAGGGGGCCAACACTGAAGCTTTCTTT
- TRBJ1-1 TRBV28 - CASSPPRRGTEAFF TGTGCCAGCAGCCCCCCTCGCCGGGGCACTGAAGCTTTCTTT
- TRBJ1-2 TRBV7-3 once CASSPRGGKGYTF TGTGCCAGCAGCCCCAGGGGCGGAAAGGGCTACACCTTC
TRBD1 TRBJ1-4 TRBV7-9 - CASSSTGTGFEKLFF TGTGCCAGCAGCTCCACCGGGACAGGGTTTGAAAAACTGTTTTTT
TRBD1 TRBJ2-3 TRBV11-2 - CASSLRQGLTPTDTQYF TGTGCCAGCAGCCTCCGACAGGGCCTTACCCCTACAGATACGCAGTATTTT
TRBD1 TRBJ2-7 TRBV6-5 - CASSTRTGGSYEQYF TGTGCCAGCAGTACCCGGACAGGGGGCTCCTACGAGCAGTACTTC
- TRBJ2-1 TRBV18 once CASSPPVGRNEQFF TGTGCCAGCTCACCACCGGTGGGCAGAAATGAGCAGTTCTTC
- TRBJ2-7 TRBV6-6 - CASSYSPAYEQYF TGTGCCAGCAGTTACTCCCCTGCCTACGAGCAGTACTTC